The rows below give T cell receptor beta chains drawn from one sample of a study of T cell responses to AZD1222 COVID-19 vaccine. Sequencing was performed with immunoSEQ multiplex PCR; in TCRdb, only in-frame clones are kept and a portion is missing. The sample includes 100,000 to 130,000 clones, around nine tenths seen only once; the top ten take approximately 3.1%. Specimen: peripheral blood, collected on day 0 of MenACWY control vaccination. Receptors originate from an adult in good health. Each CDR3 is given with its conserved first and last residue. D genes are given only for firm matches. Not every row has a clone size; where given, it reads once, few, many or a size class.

cdr3_nt: TGTGCCAGCAGCTTAAGACAACTGTCCTACGAGCAGTACTTC
cdr3_aa: CASSLRQLSYEQYF
v_call: TRBV7-6
d_call: NA
clone_size: NA
j_call: TRBJ2-7

cdr3_nt: TGTGCCAGCAGCCCCCGGGACAGACTTTTCACAGATACGCAGTATTTT
cdr3_aa: CASSPRDRLFTDTQYF
v_call: TRBV9
d_call: TRBD1
clone_size: once
j_call: TRBJ2-3

cdr3_nt: TGCGCCAGCAGTGCTAGCGGGGGGTCCGGGGAGCTGTTTTTT
cdr3_aa: CASSASGGSGELFF
v_call: TRBV10-1
d_call: TRBD2
clone_size: NA
j_call: TRBJ2-2

cdr3_nt: TGTGCCACCAGTCGTTCTAGCGGGGACACCGGGGAGCTGTTTTTT
cdr3_aa: CATSRSSGDTGELFF
v_call: TRBV24-1
d_call: TRBD2
clone_size: NA
j_call: TRBJ2-2

cdr3_nt: TGTGCCTGGAGTGACGGGAACAATCAGCCCCAGCATTTT
cdr3_aa: CAWSDGNNQPQHF
v_call: TRBV30
d_call: NA
clone_size: NA
j_call: TRBJ1-5

cdr3_nt: TGTGCCAGCTCACCCCTCGGACCTAATTCACCCCTCCACTTT
cdr3_aa: CASSPLGPNSPLHF
v_call: TRBV18
d_call: NA
clone_size: once
j_call: TRBJ1-6

cdr3_nt: TGTGCCACCAGCGGAGGACAGGGGTTCTTGGCAGATACGCAGTATTTT
cdr3_aa: CATSGGQGFLADTQYF
v_call: TRBV15
d_call: TRBD1
clone_size: NA
j_call: TRBJ2-3

cdr3_nt: TGTGCCAGCAGTGAGGGCAGAGGCTACACCTTC
cdr3_aa: CASSEGRGYTF
v_call: TRBV6-2/TRBV6-3
d_call: NA
clone_size: NA
j_call: TRBJ1-2

cdr3_nt: TGCGCCAGCAGCCGCTTGACAGGGTCGAACACCGGGGAGCTGTTTTTT
cdr3_aa: CASSRLTGSNTGELFF
v_call: TRBV4-3
d_call: TRBD1
clone_size: NA
j_call: TRBJ2-2

cdr3_nt: TGCGCCAGCAGCCTCACCGGGCGGGGGGATACGCAGTATTTT
cdr3_aa: CASSLTGRGDTQYF
v_call: TRBV4-3
d_call: TRBD2
clone_size: NA
j_call: TRBJ2-3

cdr3_nt: TGTGCCAGCAGTTTATTGAACAATCAGCCCCAGCATTTT
cdr3_aa: CASSLLNNQPQHF
v_call: TRBV27
d_call: NA
clone_size: NA
j_call: TRBJ1-5

cdr3_nt: TGTGCCAGCAGCCCTCGTGGATTATATGGCTACACCTTC
cdr3_aa: CASSPRGLYGYTF
v_call: TRBV14
d_call: NA
clone_size: NA
j_call: TRBJ1-2

cdr3_nt: TGTGCCAGTAGTATACAGAACACTGAAGCTTTCTTT
cdr3_aa: CASSIQNTEAFF
v_call: TRBV19
d_call: NA
clone_size: NA
j_call: TRBJ1-1

cdr3_nt: TGTGCCAGCGGAATTCTTGGCTACACCTTC
cdr3_aa: CASGILGYTF
v_call: TRBV7-9
d_call: NA
clone_size: NA
j_call: TRBJ1-2

cdr3_nt: TGTGCCAGCTCACCACGGGAAAAACTGTTTTTT
cdr3_aa: CASSPREKLFF
v_call: TRBV18
d_call: NA
clone_size: NA
j_call: TRBJ1-4

cdr3_nt: TGTGCCAGCAGCTCAACCACGGGGAGCCTCTACGAGCAGTACTTC
cdr3_aa: CASSSTTGSLYEQYF
v_call: TRBV11-1
d_call: NA
clone_size: NA
j_call: TRBJ2-7

cdr3_nt: TGCAGCGTTGTGCAGGGATCCACTGAAGCTTTCTTT
cdr3_aa: CSVVQGSTEAFF
v_call: TRBV29-1
d_call: NA
clone_size: NA
j_call: TRBJ1-1

cdr3_nt: TGTGCCAGCAGCAGGTCGGATACGCAGTATTTT
cdr3_aa: CASSRSDTQYF
v_call: TRBV5-6
d_call: NA
clone_size: NA
j_call: TRBJ2-3

cdr3_nt: TGTGCCAGCAGTTACTCGAGTTCAGACCAAGAGACCCAGTACTTC
cdr3_aa: CASSYSSSDQETQYF
v_call: TRBV6-2/TRBV6-3
d_call: NA
clone_size: NA
j_call: TRBJ2-5

cdr3_nt: TGTGCCAGCAGCGTAGGGACAGGGGGCCAAGATACGCAGTATTTT
cdr3_aa: CASSVGTGGQDTQYF
v_call: TRBV9
d_call: TRBD1
clone_size: NA
j_call: TRBJ2-3